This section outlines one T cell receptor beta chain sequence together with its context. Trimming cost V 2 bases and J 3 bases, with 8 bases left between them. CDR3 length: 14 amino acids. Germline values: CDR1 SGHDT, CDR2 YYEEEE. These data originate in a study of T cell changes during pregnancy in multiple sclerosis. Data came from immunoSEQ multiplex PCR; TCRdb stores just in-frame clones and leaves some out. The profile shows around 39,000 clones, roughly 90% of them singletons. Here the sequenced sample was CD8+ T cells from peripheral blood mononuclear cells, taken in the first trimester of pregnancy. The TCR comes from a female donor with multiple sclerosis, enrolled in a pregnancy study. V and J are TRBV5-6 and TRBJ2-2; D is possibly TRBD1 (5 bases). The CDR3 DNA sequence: TGTGCCAGCAGCTTTTTCAGGGACACCGGGGAGCTGTTTTTT. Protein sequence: CASSFFRDTGELFF.